The 28 T cell receptor beta chains listed next were all sequenced from one sample in a study of a mutant IDH1 vaccine in newly diagnosed glioma. TCRdb keeps only in-frame clones here, not all; method: immunoSEQ multiplex PCR. In the table there are about 51,000 clones, about 74% of which are singletons. Time point described: baseline, week 1 (first vaccination visit). This sample's treatment: pre-vaccination baseline after standard-of-care therapy. The source was PBMCs, collected from a glioma patient treated with radiotherapy, temozolomide or both. These TCRs come from a woman aged 40 to 50 with glioma.

The chain joins TRBV7-9 to TRBJ2-6; no clear D gene. This CDR3 comprises 16 residues. Germline V gene sequence: CDR1 SEHNR, CDR2 FQNEAQ (reference sequence). The V end lost 2 bases, the J end lost 0 bases, and 8 bases lay between the germline ends. The chain's CDR3 is CASSLNWGSGANVLTF. The CDR3 coding sequence is TGTGCCAGCAGCTTAAATTGGGGCTCTGGGGCCAACGTCCTGACTTTC.

This rearrangement joins TRBV15 to TRBJ2-5; the match to TRBD2 covers 9 bases. Trimming took 0 bases from V and 4 from J; bases not matched to a gene: 3. The CDR3 is 15 amino acids. CDR1 and CDR2 (germline): LNHNV, YYDKDF (reference sequence). The CDR3 coding sequence is TGTGCCACCAGCAGAGATGCGGGGGGGCCAGAGACCCAGTACTTC. It codes for CATSRDAGGPETQYF.

This clone occurred once. This chain's CDR3 is CASSFAFQGNEQFF. The CDR3 nucleotides read TGTGCCAGCAGCTTCGCCTTTCAGGGAAATGAGCAGTTCTTC. The chain is built from TRBV7-2 and TRBJ2-1; possible D gene TRBD1, 5 bases. The CDR3 sequence is 14 residues long. V was cut by 3 bases and J by 7 bases, with 13 bases left in between. Looked up from germline, CDR1 is SGHTA and CDR2 is FQGNSA.

This chain joins TRBV19 and TRBJ1-1, with a tentative D call TRBD1 (6 bases). Germline loops: CDR1 LNHDA, CDR2 SQIVND (reference sequence). V was shortened by 3 bases and J by 3 bases, with 14 bases between the two germline ends. The CDR3 is 15 residues long. CDR3 protein: CASSIRRNRDTEAFF. Here the CDR3 DNA reads TGTGCCAGTAGTATTCGGCGGAACAGGGACACTGAAGCTTTCTTT.

The chain employs TRBV5-1 and TRBJ2-7, with TRBD2 identical over 10 bases. The CDR3 runs to 15 residues. V was clipped by 4 bases and J by 2 bases; unmatched bases: 6. Per germline, CDR1 SGHRS and CDR2 YFSETQ. The CDR3 DNA reads as TGCGCCAGCAGCCGGACTAGCGGCGACCCCTACGAGCAGTACTTC. The encoded protein is CASSRTSGDPYEQYF.

This clone was recorded only once. The rearrangement joins TRBV30 to TRBJ2-5; TRBD2 agrees at 11 bases. After removal of 2 bases from V and 0 bases from J, the junction contained 8 bases not matched to a gene. CDR3 size: 17 residues. Germline loops: CDR1 GTSNPN, CDR2 SVGIG (reference sequence). The chain's CDR3 is CAWSRLAGGGYQETQYF. As DNA, the CDR3 is TGTGCCTGGAGTAGGCTAGCGGGGGGTGGGTACCAAGAGACCCAGTACTTC. Together with reference TRBV30 and TRBJ2-5, the CDR3 gives the full variable domain: SQTIHQWPATLVQPVGSPLSLECTVEGTSNPNLYWYRQAAGRGLQLLFYSVGIGQISSEVPQNLSASRPQDRQFILSSKKLLLSDSGFYLCAWSRLAGGGYQETQYFGPGTRLLVL.

Comment on this clone: This CDR3 is also generated by other DNA sequences in the sample. The chain combines TRBV2 with TRBJ1-1; D call uncertain. CDR3 length: 10 amino acids. V shed 6 bases and J shed 4 bases, with 3 bases lying between them. From germline, CDR1 is SNHLY and CDR2 FYNNEI. CDR3 sequence: CASSGTEAFF. The CDR3 DNA follows: TGTGCCAGCAGCGGCACTGAAGCTTTCTTT. Full variable domain (rest looked up from reference TRBV2 and TRBJ1-1): EPEVTQTPSHQVTQMGQEVILRCVPISNHLYFYWYRQILGQKVEFLVSFYNNEISEKSEIFDDQFSVERPDGSNFTLKIRSTKLEDSAMYFCASSGTEAFFGQGTRLTVV.

J is TRBJ1-1 and V is TRBV5-1; D unresolved. The CDR3 consists of 14 residues. Looked up from germline, CDR1 is SGHRS and CDR2 is YFSETQ. Trimming removed 10 bases from V and 2 bases from J, with 18 bases in between. CDR3 coding DNA: TGCGCCTCCTACCTCCCCGGACCTAACACTGAAGCTTTCTTT. Residues: CASYLPGPNTEAFF.

The DNA for the CDR3 is TGTGCCAGCAGACCGGGACAGCGGATGACCGGGGAGCTGTTTTTT. Translation gives CASRPGQRMTGELFF. The chain has TRBV6-5 and TRBJ2-2, with 7 bases lining up with TRBD1. Germline V gene data show CDR1 as MNHEY and CDR2 as SVGAGI. The V gene end was trimmed by 6 bases and the J gene end by 5 bases; junction bases not matched to a gene: 9. The CDR3 consists of 15 residues.

The CDR3 DNA reads as TGTGCCAGTAGTATTGGGGACAGGGACTTTAACTATGGCTACACCTTC. Its protein is CASSIGDRDFNYGYTF. This chain joins TRBV19 and TRBJ1-2; 9 positions match TRBD1. The CDR3 runs 16 residues. V lost 3 bases to trimming and J lost 1 base; unmatched junction nucleotides: 6. The germline CDR1 and CDR2 sequences are LNHDA and SQIVND (reference sequence). The full variable domain, rest sourced from reference TRBV19 and TRBJ1-2, is DGGITQSPKYLFRKEGQNVTLSCEQNLNHDAMYWYRQDPGQGLRLIYYSQIVNDFQKGDIAEGYSVSREKKESFPLTVTSAQKNPTAFYLCASSIGDRDFNYGYTFGSGTRLTVV.

This clone was observed a single time. V usage is TRBV10-3 and J usage is TRBJ1-1; D gene uncertain. The CDR3 spans 13 residues. Trimming pared 3 bases from V and 7 bases from J, leaving 12 bases between. The V gene's germline CDR1 is ENHRY and CDR2 SYGVKD. The DNA of the CDR3 is TGTGCCATCAGTGATAGTTTGGAGCATGAAGCTTTCTTT. Amino acid sequence: CAISDSLEHEAFF.

J is TRBJ1-3 and V is TRBV5-1; the D is unclear. CDR1 and CDR2 from the germline V gene are SGHRS and YFSETQ. V shed 4 bases and J shed 0 bases, with 14 bases lying between them. This CDR3 is built from 16 residues. CDR3 bases: TGCGCCAGCAGCCCCGGGTCCGGGATCTCTGGAAACACCATATATTTT. It encodes CASSPGSGISGNTIYF.

The chain links TRBV10-2 to TRBJ2-4; the D gene is possibly TRBD1 (5 bases). The ends were cut back, 2 bases at V and 0 bases at J, with 14 bases in the middle. Per germline, CDR1 WSHSY and CDR2 SAAADI. The CDR3 loop spans 17 amino acids. In nucleotides, the CDR3 is TGCGCCAGCAGTGAGGATCAGGGTCTAATAGCCAAAAACATTCAGTACTTC. As protein: CASSEDQGLIAKNIQYF.

This rearrangement joins TRBV9 to TRBJ1-6; D call uncertain. The CDR3 length is 14 residues. CDR1 and CDR2 (germline): SGDLS, YYNGEE. Trimming shortened V by 0 bases and J by 6 bases, and 7 bases separated the two germline ends. The CDR3 sequence is CASSVGGSNSPLHF. The CDR3 coding sequence is TGTGCCAGCAGCGTAGGAGGCAGTAATTCACCCCTCCACTTT.

The V call is TRBV9, the J call TRBJ2-3; D ambiguous. V lost 0 bases, J lost 1 base, and 0 bases lay in between. The CDR3 is 12 residues long. Germline V CDR1 and CDR2: SGDLS, YYNGEE. The CDR3 sequence is CASSVGTDTQYF. The CDR3, as DNA: TGTGCCAGCAGCGTAGGCACAGATACGCAGTATTTT.

The V call is TRBV27, the J call TRBJ1-6, with a weak D call TRBD1 (5 bases). With 8 bases removed from V and 8 bases from J, the gap between germline ends came to 10 bases. CDR1 and CDR2 (germline): MNHEY, SMNVEV (reference sequence). This CDR3 has 12 amino acids. For the CDR3, the DNA is TGTGCCAGCCACGACAGCTATTCACCCCTCCACTTT. It is translated as CASHDSYSPLHF.

Worth noting for this clone: The sample contains more than one DNA sequence encoding this CDR3. This chain joins TRBV5-1 and TRBJ1-2; 7 bases map to TRBD1. The germline V gene encodes CDR1 SGHRS and CDR2 YFSETQ. This CDR3 is 14 amino acids long. J lost 0 bases, V lost 4 bases, and 3 bases had no gene match. The CDR3 loop reads CASSTGTANYGYTF. Here the CDR3 DNA reads TGCGCCAGCAGCACCGGGACAGCTAACTATGGCTACACCTTC.

This clone has more than one count but fewer than ten. The J gene is TRBJ1-1, the V gene TRBV10-1, with no clear D. Germline V gene data show CDR1 as WNHNN and CDR2 as SYGVQD (reference sequence). Trimming shortened V by 4 bases and J by 4 bases, and 7 bases separated the two germline ends. This CDR3 has 12 amino acids. CDR3 loop: CASSAGSTEAFF. CDR3 nucleotides: TGCGCCAGCAGTGCGGGGAGCACTGAAGCTTTCTTT.

The rearrangement links TRBV25-1 to TRBJ1-2, with D tentatively TRBD1 (5 bases). The CDR3 sequence is 16 residues long. Trimming shortened V by 3 bases and J by 4 bases, and 18 bases separated the two germline ends. Germline V gene sequence: CDR1 MGHDK, CDR2 SYGVNS. The CDR3 loop reads CASSDNLGRALYGYTF. The CDR3 region has the DNA TGTGCCAGCAGTGACAACCTGGGCAGGGCGCTCTATGGCTACACCTTC.

The V call is TRBV2, the J call TRBJ1-2; D remains ambiguous. Trimming took 3 bases from V and 4 from J, leaving 3 bases between them. There are 11 residues in the CDR3. CDR1 and CDR2 (germline): SNHLY, FYNNEI. DNA of the CDR3: TGTGCCAGCAGTGACATCTATGGCTACACCTTC. Translating it yields CASSDIYGYTF. Using reference TRBV2 and TRBJ1-2 for the parts outside the CDR3, the full variable domain is EPEVTQTPSHQVTQMGQEVILRCVPISNHLYFYWYRQILGQKVEFLVSFYNNEISEKSEIFDDQFSVERPDGSNFTLKIRSTKLEDSAMYFCASSDIYGYTFGSGTRLTVV.

This chain connects TRBV6-5 to TRBJ1-6; D call uncertain. V gave up 6 bases and J gave up 4 bases, with 13 bases separating them. Per germline, CDR1 MNHEY and CDR2 SVGAGI. The length of the CDR3 is 15 residues. The CDR3 DNA sequence: TGTGCCAGCAGGCCGGAGAATCCTTATAATTCACCCCTCCACTTT. Translated: CASRPENPYNSPLHF.

This chain links TRBV5-1 with TRBJ2-3; 9 bases agree with TRBD1. V shed 1 base, J shed 2 bases, and the junction held 8 bases outside the gene matches. The CDR3 totals 17 residues. CDR1 is SGHRS, CDR2 YFSETQ, per germline. The CDR3 sequence is CASSLPAGQGHTDTQYF. DNA of the CDR3: TGCGCCAGCAGCTTGCCTGCGGGACAGGGTCACACAGATACGCAGTATTTT.

The CDR3 loop reads CAIQGGTNEKLFF. The CDR3, as DNA: TGTGCCATCCAAGGGGGGACTAATGAAAAACTGTTTTTT. The V and J genes are TRBV7-9 and TRBJ1-4; TRBD1 might be the D (6 bases). This CDR3 spans 13 amino acids. Germline V CDR1 and CDR2: SEHNR, FQNEAQ (reference sequence). Between the trimmed V and J ends, which lost 10 bases and 2 bases, there was a span of 11 bases.

The rearrangement joins TRBV30 to TRBJ2-2; 8 positions agree with TRBD1. CDR1 and CDR2 (germline): GTSNPN, SVGIG (reference sequence). CDR3 size: 16 residues. The V gene end was trimmed by 1 base and the J gene end by 6 bases; junction bases not matched to a gene: 10. The CDR3 DNA follows: TGTGCCTGGAGTGCATGGACAGGGACTTTAGCCGGGGAGCTGTTTTTT. Protein product: CAWSAWTGTLAGELFF.

The chain recombines TRBV6-1 with TRBJ1-5; possible D gene TRBD1, 6 bases. CDR3 size: 14 residues. V was pared by 7 bases and J by 3 bases, with 13 bases between. The V gene's germline CDR1 is MNHNS and CDR2 SASEGT. CDR3 amino acids: CASKVQGPNQPQHF. DNA for the CDR3: TGTGCCAGCAAAGTACAGGGCCCCAATCAGCCCCAGCATTTT.

The chain has TRBV5-4 and TRBJ1-1, with 9 bases fitting TRBD1. Trimming at V came to 4 bases and at J to 4 bases, leaving 8 bases not matched to a gene. CDR1 is SGHNT, CDR2 YYREEE, per germline (reference sequence). The CDR3 covers 15 residues. This CDR3 reads CASSRGDRGTTEAFF. The CDR3 bases are TGTGCCAGCAGCCGGGGTGACAGGGGGACCACTGAAGCTTTCTTT.

The CDR3 region is CASSLSASSRGEAFF. The DNA for the CDR3 is TGTGCCAGCAGTTTATCGGCCAGTTCAAGGGGTGAAGCTTTCTTT. This chain connects TRBV27 to TRBJ1-1; D may be TRBD1 (5 bases). This CDR3 comprises 15 residues. Germline V gene sequence: CDR1 MNHEY, CDR2 SMNVEV (reference sequence). V was pared by 0 bases and J by 7 bases, with 15 bases between.

This chain joins TRBV9 and TRBJ2-1; 10 bases are a match to TRBD2. Trimming took 3 bases from V and 7 from J; bases not matched to a gene: 10. CDR3 length: 16 residues. The germline gives CDR1 SGDLS, CDR2 YYNGEE. The CDR3 region has the DNA TGTGCCAGCAGCGCCTGGACTAGCGGCCTCTCAAATGAGCAGTTCTTC. This translates into CASSAWTSGLSNEQFF.